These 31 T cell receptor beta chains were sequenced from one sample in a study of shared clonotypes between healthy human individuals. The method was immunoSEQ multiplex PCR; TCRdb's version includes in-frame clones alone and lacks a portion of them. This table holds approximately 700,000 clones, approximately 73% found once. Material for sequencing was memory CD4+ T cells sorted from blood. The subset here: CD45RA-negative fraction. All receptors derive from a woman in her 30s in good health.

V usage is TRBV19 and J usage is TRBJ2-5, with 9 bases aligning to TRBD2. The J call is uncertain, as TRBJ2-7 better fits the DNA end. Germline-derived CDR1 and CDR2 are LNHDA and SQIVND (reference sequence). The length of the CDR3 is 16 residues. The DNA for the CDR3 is TGTGCCAGTAGTCTCGATCATGGGACTAGCTTCTACGAGCAGTACTTC. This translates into CASSLDHGTSFYEQYF.

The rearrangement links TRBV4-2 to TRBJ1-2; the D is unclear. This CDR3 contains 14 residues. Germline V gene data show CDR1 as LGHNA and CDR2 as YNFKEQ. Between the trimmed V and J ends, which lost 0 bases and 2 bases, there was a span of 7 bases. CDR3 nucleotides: TGTGCCAGCAGCCAAGATCTTGGGAACTATGGCTACACCTTC. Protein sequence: CASSQDLGNYGYTF.

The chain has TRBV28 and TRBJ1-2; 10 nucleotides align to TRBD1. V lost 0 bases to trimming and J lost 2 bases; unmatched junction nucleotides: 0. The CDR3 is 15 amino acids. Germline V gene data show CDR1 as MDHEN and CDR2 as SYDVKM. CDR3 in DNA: TGTGCCAGCAGTTTATGGGGACAGGGGAACTATGGCTACACCTTC. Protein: CASSLWGQGNYGYTF.

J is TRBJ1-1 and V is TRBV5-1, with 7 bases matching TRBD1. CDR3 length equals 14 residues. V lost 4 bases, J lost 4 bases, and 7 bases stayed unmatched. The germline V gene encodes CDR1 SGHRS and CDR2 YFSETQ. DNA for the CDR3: TGCGCCAGCAGCGTGGGGACAGCGGGCACTGAAGCTTTCTTT. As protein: CASSVGTAGTEAFF.

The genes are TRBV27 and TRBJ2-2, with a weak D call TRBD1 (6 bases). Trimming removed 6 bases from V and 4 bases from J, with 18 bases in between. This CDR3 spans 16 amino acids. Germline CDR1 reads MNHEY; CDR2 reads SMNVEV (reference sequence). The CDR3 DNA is TGTGCCAGCAGAAGCCTGGTTCTGGGGGCCACCGGGGAGCTGTTTTTT. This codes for CASRSLVLGATGELFF.

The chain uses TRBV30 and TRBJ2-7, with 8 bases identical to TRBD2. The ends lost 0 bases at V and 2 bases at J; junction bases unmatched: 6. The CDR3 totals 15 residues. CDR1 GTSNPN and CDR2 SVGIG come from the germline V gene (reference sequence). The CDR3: CAWSVRLAGPYEQYF. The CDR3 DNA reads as TGTGCCTGGAGTGTACGGCTAGCGGGCCCCTACGAGCAGTACTTC.

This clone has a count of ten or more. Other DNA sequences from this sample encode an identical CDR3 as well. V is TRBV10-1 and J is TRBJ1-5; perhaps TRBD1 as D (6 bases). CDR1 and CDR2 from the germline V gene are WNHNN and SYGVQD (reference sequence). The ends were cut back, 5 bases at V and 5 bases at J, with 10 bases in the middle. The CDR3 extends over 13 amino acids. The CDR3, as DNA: TGCGCCAGCAGTACCAACAGGGATCAGCCCCAGCATTTT. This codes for CASSTNRDQPQHF.

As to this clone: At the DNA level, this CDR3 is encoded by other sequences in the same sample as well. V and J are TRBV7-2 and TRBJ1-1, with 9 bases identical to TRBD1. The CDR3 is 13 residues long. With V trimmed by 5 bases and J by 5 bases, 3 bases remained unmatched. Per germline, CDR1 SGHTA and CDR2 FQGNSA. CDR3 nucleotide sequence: TGTGCCAGCAGCCGACAGGGGGATACTGAAGCTTTCTTT. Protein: CASSRQGDTEAFF.

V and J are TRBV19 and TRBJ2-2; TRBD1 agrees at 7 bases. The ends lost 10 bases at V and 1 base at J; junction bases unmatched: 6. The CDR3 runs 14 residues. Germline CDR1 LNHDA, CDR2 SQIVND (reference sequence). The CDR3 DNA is TGTGCCATCGCCCGGGACAGGAACACCGGGGAGCTGTTTTTT. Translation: CAIARDRNTGELFF.

CDR3 residues: CTSSQEGGLIPYNEQFF. CDR3 coding DNA: TGCACCAGCAGCCAAGAAGGCGGGTTAATCCCCTACAATGAGCAGTTCTTC. The gene calls are TRBV1 and TRBJ2-1; the table assigns TRBD2, which was not confirmed against the DNA. TRBV1 is marked as a pseudogene. The CDR3 has 17 residues.

The CDR3 loop is CASSQDPPARSYNEQFF. The CDR3 DNA is TGCGCCAGCAGCCAAGACCCTCCCGCGCGGAGCTACAATGAGCAGTTCTTC. The V gene is TRBV4-1, the J gene TRBJ2-1; D remains ambiguous. The germline V gene encodes CDR1 MGHRA and CDR2 YSYEKL. This CDR3 is 17 amino acids long. V lost 0 bases and J lost 3, with 15 bases in between.

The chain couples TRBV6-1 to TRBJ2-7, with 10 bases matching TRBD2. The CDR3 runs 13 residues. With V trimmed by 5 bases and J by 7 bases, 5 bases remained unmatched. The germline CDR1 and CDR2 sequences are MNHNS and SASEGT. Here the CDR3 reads CASSPSGRGEQYF. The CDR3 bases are TGTGCCAGCAGTCCCAGCGGGAGGGGGGAGCAGTACTTC.

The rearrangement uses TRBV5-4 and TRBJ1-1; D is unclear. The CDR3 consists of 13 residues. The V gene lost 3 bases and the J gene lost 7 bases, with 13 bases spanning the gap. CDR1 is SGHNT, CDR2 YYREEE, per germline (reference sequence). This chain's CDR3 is CASSSPGEGEAFF. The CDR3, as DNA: TGTGCCAGCAGCTCACCGGGAGAAGGTGAAGCTTTCTTT.

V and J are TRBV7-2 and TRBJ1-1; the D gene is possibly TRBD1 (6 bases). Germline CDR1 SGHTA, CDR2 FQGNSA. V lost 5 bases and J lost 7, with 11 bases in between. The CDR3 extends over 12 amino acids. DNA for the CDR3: TGTGCCAGCAGCCAAGGGGGGATTGAAGCTTTCTTT. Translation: CASSQGGIEAFF.

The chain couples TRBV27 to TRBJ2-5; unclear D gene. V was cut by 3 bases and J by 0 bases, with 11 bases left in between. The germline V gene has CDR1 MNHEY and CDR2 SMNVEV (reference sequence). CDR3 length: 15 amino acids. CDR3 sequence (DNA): TGTGCCAGCAGTTTGTCTCTGACTTACCAAGAGACCCAGTACTTC. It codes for CASSLSLTYQETQYF.

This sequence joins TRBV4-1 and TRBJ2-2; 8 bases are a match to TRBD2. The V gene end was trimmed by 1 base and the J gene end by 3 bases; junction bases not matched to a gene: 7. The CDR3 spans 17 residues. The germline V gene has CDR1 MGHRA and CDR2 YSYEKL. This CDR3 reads CASSQVTAGAYTGELFF. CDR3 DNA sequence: TGCGCCAGCAGCCAAGTCACAGCGGGAGCTTACACCGGGGAGCTGTTTTTT.

The CDR3, as DNA: TGTGCCAGCAGCTTAAACAGCCATCAAAGGGGAGGCTACACCTTC. It encodes CASSLNSHQRGGYTF. The V and J genes are TRBV11-1 and TRBJ1-2, with a possible D match to TRBD1 (5 bases). Trimming cost V 2 bases and J 8 bases, with 18 bases left between them. CDR1 is SGHAT and CDR2 is FQDESV in the germline V gene (reference sequence). This CDR3 comprises 15 residues.

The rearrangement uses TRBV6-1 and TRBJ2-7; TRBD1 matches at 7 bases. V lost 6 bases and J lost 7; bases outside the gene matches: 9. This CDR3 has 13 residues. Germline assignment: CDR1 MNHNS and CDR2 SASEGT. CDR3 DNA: TGTGCCAGCAGGAGTGTGACAGGGTGGGAGCAGTACTTC. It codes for CASRSVTGWEQYF.

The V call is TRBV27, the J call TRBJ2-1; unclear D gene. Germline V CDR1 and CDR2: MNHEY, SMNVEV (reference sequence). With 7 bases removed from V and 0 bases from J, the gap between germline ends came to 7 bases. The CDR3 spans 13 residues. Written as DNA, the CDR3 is TGTGCCAGCAAGAGGAGCTCCTACAATGAGCAGTTCTTC. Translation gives CASKRSSYNEQFF.

CDR3 in amino acids: CASSGMGSGNTIYF. The CDR3 DNA sequence: TGTGCCAGCAGTGGTATGGGCTCTGGAAACACCATATATTTT. This sequence joins TRBV25-1 and TRBJ1-3; D uncertain. V was cut by 4 bases and J by 0 bases, with 7 bases left in between. This CDR3 has 14 amino acids. Looked up from germline, CDR1 is MGHDK and CDR2 is SYGVNS. The entire variable domain, with the rest obtained from reference TRBV25-1 and TRBJ1-3, is as follows: EADIYQTPRYLVIGTGKKITLECSQTMGHDKMYWYQQDPGMELHLIHYSYGVNSTEKGDLSSESTVSRIRTEHFPLTLESARPSHTSQYLCASSGMGSGNTIYFGEGSWLTVV.

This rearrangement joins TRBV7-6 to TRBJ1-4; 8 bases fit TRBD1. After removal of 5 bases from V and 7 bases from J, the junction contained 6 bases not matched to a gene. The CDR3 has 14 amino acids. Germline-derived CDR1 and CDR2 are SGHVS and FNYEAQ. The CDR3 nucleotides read TGTGCCAGCAGCCGGACAGGGCATGGTGAAAAACTGTTTTTT. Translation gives CASSRTGHGEKLFF.

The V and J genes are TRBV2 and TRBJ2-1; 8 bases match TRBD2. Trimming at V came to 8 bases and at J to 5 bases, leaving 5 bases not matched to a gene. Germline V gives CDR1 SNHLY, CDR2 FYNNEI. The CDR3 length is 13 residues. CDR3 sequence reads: CASASGPNNEQFF. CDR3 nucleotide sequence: TGTGCCAGCGCTAGCGGGCCTAACAATGAGCAGTTCTTC.

In DNA form, the CDR3 reads TGTGCCAGCAGGACACAGAGTAGCACTGAAGCTTTCTTT. Translation: CASRTQSSTEAFF. This chain connects TRBV6-5 to TRBJ1-1, with D hard to call. This CDR3 has 13 amino acids. The germline V and J ends were trimmed by 6 bases and 4 bases, with 12 bases remaining between them. Germline V gene sequence: CDR1 MNHEY, CDR2 SVGAGI.

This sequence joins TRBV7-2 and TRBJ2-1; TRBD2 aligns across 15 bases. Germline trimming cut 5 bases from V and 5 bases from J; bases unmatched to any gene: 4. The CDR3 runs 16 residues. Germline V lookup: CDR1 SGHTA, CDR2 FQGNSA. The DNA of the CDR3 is TGTGCCAGCAGCACCCGGACTAGCGGGGGGGACAATGAGCAGTTCTTC. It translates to CASSTRTSGGDNEQFF. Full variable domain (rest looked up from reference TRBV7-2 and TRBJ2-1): GAGVSQSPSNKVTEKGKDVELRCDPISGHTALYWYRQSLGQGLEFLIYFQGNSAPDKSGLPSDRFSAERTGGSVSTLTIQRTQQEDSAVYLCASSTRTSGGDNEQFFGPGTRLTVL.

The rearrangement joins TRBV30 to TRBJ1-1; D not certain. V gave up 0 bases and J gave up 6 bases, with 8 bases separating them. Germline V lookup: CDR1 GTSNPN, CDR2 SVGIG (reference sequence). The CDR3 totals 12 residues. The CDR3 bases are TGTGCCTGGAGTGTTCGGAGTCCTGAAGCTTTCTTT. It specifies CAWSVRSPEAFF.

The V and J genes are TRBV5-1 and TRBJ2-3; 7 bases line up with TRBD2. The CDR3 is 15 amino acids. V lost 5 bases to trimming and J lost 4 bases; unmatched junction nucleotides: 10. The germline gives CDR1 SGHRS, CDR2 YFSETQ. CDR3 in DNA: TGCGCCAGCAGTCTAGCGGTGGGGTTCCCAGATACGCAGTATTTT. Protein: CASSLAVGFPDTQYF.

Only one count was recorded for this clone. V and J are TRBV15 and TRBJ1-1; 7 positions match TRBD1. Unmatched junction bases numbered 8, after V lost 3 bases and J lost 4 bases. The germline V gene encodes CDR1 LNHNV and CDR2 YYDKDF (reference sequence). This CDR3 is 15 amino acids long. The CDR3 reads CATSSMTGTVTEAFF. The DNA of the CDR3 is TGTGCCACCAGCAGCATGACAGGGACGGTCACTGAAGCTTTCTTT.

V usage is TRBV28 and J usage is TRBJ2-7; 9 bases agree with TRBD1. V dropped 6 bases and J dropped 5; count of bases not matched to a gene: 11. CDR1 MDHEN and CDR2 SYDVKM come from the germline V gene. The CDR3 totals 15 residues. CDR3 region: CASRPPGQGLNEQYF. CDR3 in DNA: TGTGCCAGCAGACCCCCGGGACAGGGATTGAACGAGCAGTACTTC. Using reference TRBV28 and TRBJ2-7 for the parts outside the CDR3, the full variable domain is DVKVTQSSRYLVKRTGEKVFLECVQDMDHENMFWYRQDPGLGLRLIYFSYDVKMKEKGDIPEGYSVSREKKERFSLILESASTNQTSMYLCASRPPGQGLNEQYFGPGTRLTVT.

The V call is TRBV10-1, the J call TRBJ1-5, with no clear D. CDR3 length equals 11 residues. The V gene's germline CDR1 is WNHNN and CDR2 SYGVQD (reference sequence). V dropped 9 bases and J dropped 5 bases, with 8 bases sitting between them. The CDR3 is CASNAYQPQHF. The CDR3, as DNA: TGCGCCAGTAACGCCTATCAGCCCCAGCATTTT.

CDR3: CASSPSPMTRAFTEAFF. Here the CDR3 DNA reads TGTGCCAGCTCACCTTCCCCCATGACAAGGGCTTTCACTGAAGCTTTCTTT. The chain carries TRBV18 and TRBJ1-1, with D uncertain. The V gene's germline CDR1 is KGHSH and CDR2 LQKENI. Trimming stripped 3 bases from V and 4 bases from J, with 21 bases between. CDR3 length: 17 residues.

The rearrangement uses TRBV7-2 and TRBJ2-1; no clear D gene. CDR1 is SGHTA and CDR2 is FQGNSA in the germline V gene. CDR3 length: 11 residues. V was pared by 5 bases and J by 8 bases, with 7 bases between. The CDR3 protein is CASSPGYEQFF. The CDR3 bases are TGTGCCAGCAGCCCTGGCTATGAGCAGTTCTTC.